This entry is about one TCR beta chain. Antigen specificity is unknown. The donors formed part of the roughly 120-subject validation cohort, distinct from the roughly 640-subject first cohort. This specimen belongs to a study of cytomegalovirus exposure and HLA in healthy donors. Background on the study: Both the 95 to 150 validation repertoires and the roughly 620 first-cohort repertoires used the same platform, as reported by a later analysis. Study observations and caveats: According to a subsequent analysis, TCR clusters from the first cohort were inclined to appear together in the 90 to 150 validation repertoires. A classifier reportedly called cytomegalovirus status with high sensitivity and specificity.

CDR1 is MNHNS, CDR2 SASEGT, per germline. Trimming took 0 bases from V and 7 from J, leaving 7 bases between them. The CDR3 is 12 amino acids. Assay used: immunoSEQ multiplex PCR; TCRdb lists only in-frame clones, some missing. The sample lists about 130,000 clones; about 80% were seen once. This sequence was found in a man aged 30 to 45 in good health and CMV-seropositive. The sequencing input was PBMCs. The chain combines TRBV6-1 with TRBJ2-7; the D gene is possibly TRBD2 (5 bases). The CDR3, as DNA: TGTGCCAGCAGTGAAGCTACGGGAGAGCAGTACTTC. The encoded protein is CASSEATGEQYF.